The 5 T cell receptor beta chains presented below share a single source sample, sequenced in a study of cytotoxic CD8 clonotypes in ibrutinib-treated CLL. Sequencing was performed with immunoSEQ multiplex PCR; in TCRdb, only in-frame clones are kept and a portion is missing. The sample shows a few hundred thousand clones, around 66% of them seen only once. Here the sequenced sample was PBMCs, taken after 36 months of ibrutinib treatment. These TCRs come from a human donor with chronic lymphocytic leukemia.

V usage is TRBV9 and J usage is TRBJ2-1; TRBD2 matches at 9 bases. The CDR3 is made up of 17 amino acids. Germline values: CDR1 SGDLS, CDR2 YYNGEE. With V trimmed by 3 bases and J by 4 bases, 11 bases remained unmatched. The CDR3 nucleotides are TGTGCCAGCAGCGCCTCACCCCTAGCGGGACTATACAATGAGCAGTTCTTC. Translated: CASSASPLAGLYNEQFF.

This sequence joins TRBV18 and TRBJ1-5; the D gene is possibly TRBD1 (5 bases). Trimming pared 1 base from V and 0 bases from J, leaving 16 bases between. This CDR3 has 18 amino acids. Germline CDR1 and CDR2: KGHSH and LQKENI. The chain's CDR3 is CASSPQIGAYYSNQPQHF. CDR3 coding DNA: TGTGCCAGCTCACCACAAATTGGGGCATACTATAGCAATCAGCCCCAGCATTTT.

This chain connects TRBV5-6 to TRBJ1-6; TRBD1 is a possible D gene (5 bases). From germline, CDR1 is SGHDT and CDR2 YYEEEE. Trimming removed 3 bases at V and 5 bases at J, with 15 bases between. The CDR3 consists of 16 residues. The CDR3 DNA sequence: TGTGCCAGCAGCTCCTCCGGACATTCAAATAATTCACCCCTCCACTTT. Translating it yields CASSSSGHSNNSPLHF.

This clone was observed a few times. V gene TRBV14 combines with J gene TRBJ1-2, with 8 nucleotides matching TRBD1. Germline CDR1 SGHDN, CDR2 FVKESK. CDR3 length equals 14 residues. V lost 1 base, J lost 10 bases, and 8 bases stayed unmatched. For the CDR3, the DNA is TGTGCCAGCAGCCAAGGGAGAGGACAGGGAGACTACACCTTC. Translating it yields CASSQGRGQGDYTF.

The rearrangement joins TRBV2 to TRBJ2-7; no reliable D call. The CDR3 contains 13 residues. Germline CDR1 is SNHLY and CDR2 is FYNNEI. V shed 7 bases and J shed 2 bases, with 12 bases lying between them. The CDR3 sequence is CASTKTATYEQYF. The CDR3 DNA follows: TGTGCCAGCACCAAGACTGCTACCTACGAGCAGTACTTC.